This T cell receptor beta chain was observed in a study of control samples from healthy donors and cancer patients. Clones were read by immunoSEQ multiplex PCR, and TCRdb kept only the in-frame ones, dropping some. This repertoire shows 90,000 to 100,000 clones, less than 85% found once; its top ten account for under 40%. CDR3 length equals 14 residues. Germline V gene sequence: CDR1 MNHNY, CDR2 SVGAGI (reference sequence). With 6 bases clipped from V and 4 bases from J, the junction kept 6 bases outside the gene matches. The rearrangement links TRBV6-6 to TRBJ2-1; 7 nucleotides line up with TRBD2. This receptor was taken from a man aged 70 or older with lung cancer. Sequencing was done on a sample of PBMCs. The CDR3 is CASRDGGFYNEQFF. In nucleotides, the CDR3 is TGTGCCAGCAGAGACGGGGGGTTTTACAATGAGCAGTTCTTC.